This T cell receptor (beta chain) came from a study of blood T cells in healthy people across ages. Findings of the study overall: In older individuals, TCR beta diversity per million T cells was lower, falling roughly linearly with age.

Per-sample PBMC isolation yielded at least 7 million cells. A second PCR, run for about 7 to 12 cycles, used a sample-barcoded 5' primer plus a J-beta primer mix. The study obtained at least 2.5 million CDR3-containing paired-end reads from every sample. TCRdb reprocessed the 5' RACE reads via MiXCR and lists one record per CDR3 protein. Of around 780,000 distinct CDR3 sequences detected, 20% to 30% appear once; the ten largest clones hold roughly 3.1%. Trimming stripped 4 bases from V and 4 bases from J, with 11 bases between. The germline CDR1 and CDR2 sequences are GTSNPN and SVGIG (reference sequence). This CDR3 has 12 amino acids. This clonotype was detected a few times. Its antigen is unknown. The data also belong to a second study, concerning T cells of mothers and their children. Turning to that study: With unrelated pairs as the comparison, related mother-child pairs had a slightly higher overlap that was not significant.

This rearrangement joins TRBV30 to TRBJ2-7; possibly TRBD2 for D (6 bases). Sequencing used blood. The sequence was obtained from a boy aged 10-17 years in good health. CDR3 nucleotide sequence: TGTGCCTGGACCGGGGGTTCTTACGAGCAGTACTTC. Protein product: CAWTGGSYEQYF.